A selection of T cell receptor beta chains follows, all from one sample in a study of blood T cell repertoires in COVID-19. Profiled with immunoSEQ multiplex PCR; TCRdb holds only in-frame clones, not every one. The table lists roughly 150,000 clones, around 80% of them singletons. Sequenced sample: PBMCs or T cells enriched from blood (not recorded which). The receptor set was obtained from a woman in her sixties or seventies who had recovered from COVID-19. Each CDR3 is given with its conserved first and last residue. D genes are given only for firm matches. A row's size may be missing; if present it is once, few, many or a size class.

TRBV11-1,TRBD2,.,TRBJ2-3,TGTGCCAGCAGCTCGCCCCGACTAGCCTCAGATACGCAGTATTTT,CASSSPRLASDTQYF
TRBV5-1,.,.,TRBJ1-5,TGCGCCAGCAGCTTGGAACGGGGAGACCAGCCCCAGCATTTT,CASSLERGDQPQHF
TRBV5-4,.,many,TRBJ1-3,TGTGCCAGCAGAGGGGCAATGGGAAACACCATATATTTT,CASRGAMGNTIYF
TRBV6-4,.,.,TRBJ1-2,TGTGCCAGCAGTGACTCGTGTCAGATCATATATGGCTACACCTTC,CASSDSCQIIYGYTF
TRBV19,.,.,TRBJ2-7,TGTGCCAGTAGTATAGGGCTGATCTACGAGCAGTACTTC,CASSIGLIYEQYF
TRBV24-1,.,.,TRBJ2-3,TGTGCCACAAGTAGGGGGGGGGCCGGAGATACGCAGTATTTT,CATSRGGAGDTQYF
TRBV7-8,.,.,TRBJ2-1,TGTGCCAGCAGCTTAGAGGGACTGCAGGCCCAGTTCTTC,CASSLEGLQAQFF
TRBV7-8,TRBD1,.,TRBJ2-2,TGTGCCAGCGGATACAGGGGGCGTCCCGGGGAGCTGTTTTTT,CASGYRGRPGELFF
TRBV10-2,TRBD1,.,TRBJ1-5,TGCGCCAGCAGCGGTACAGGGGGACGTCAGCCCCAGCATTTT,CASSGTGGRQPQHF
TRBV27,.,.,TRBJ1-6,TGTGCCAGCAGACTAGGGTTCTATAATTCACCCCTCCACTTT,CASRLGFYNSPLHF
TRBV18,TRBD2,.,TRBJ2-1,TGTGCCAGCTCACCACCGGGAGGGGCCAAGGGTGAGCAGTTCTTC,CASSPPGGAKGEQFF
TRBV5-5,TRBD1,.,TRBJ1-1,TGTGCCAGCAGCTGGGGGACAGGGCCCGGCACTGAAGCTTTCTTT,CASSWGTGPGTEAFF
TRBV11-3,.,.,TRBJ2-3,TGTGCCAGCAGCCCAGGATCGGATACGCAGTATTTT,CASSPGSDTQYF
TRBV4-2,.,many,TRBJ1-2,TGTGCCAGCAGCCCACAGGGTAAAGCTAACTATGGCTACACCTTC,CASSPQGKANYGYTF
TRBV18,TRBD1,.,TRBJ2-3,TGTGCCAGCTCACTCGGGACAGGGGGCATAGATACGCAGTATTTT,CASSLGTGGIDTQYF
TRBV14,TRBD1,many,TRBJ1-2,TGTGCCAGCAGCAGGACAGGGGGTTTAAACTATGGCTACACCTTC,CASSRTGGLNYGYTF
TRBV25-1,.,.,TRBJ2-7,TGTGCCAGCAGTGTCCTCGGGTACGAGCAGTACTTC,CASSVLGYEQYF
TRBV7-9,.,.,TRBJ2-7,TGTGCTATAAACAGGGGGGGATACGAGCAGTACTTC,CAINRGGYEQYF
TRBV7-6,.,.,TRBJ1-1,TGTGCCAGCAGCCGACGGACTGCTGAAGCTTTCTTT,CASSRRTAEAFF
TRBV29-1,TRBD2,.,TRBJ2-4,TGCAGCGTCGACGGGGAGGGGCAGTCCAAAAACATTCAGTACTTC,CSVDGEGQSKNIQYF
TRBV14,.,.,TRBJ2-3,TGTGCCAGCAGCTACATACAAACAGATACGCAGTATTTT,CASSYIQTDTQYF
TRBV29-1,.,.,TRBJ1-1,TGCAGCGTTTCCCAGGGGCCGTTTAACACTGAAGCTTTCTTT,CSVSQGPFNTEAFF
TRBV5-5,TRBD1,.,TRBJ2-5,TGTGCCAGCAGCTTAGAAGGGACAGGCGGAGAGACCCAGTACTTC,CASSLEGTGGETQYF
TRBV10-3,.,.,TRBJ1-2,TGTGCCATCAGTGAGTCCGGTGACTATGGCTACACCTTC,CAISESGDYGYTF